Listed here is a single TCR beta chain. The antigen it binds to is not known. No much larger clonotype is one base removed from it; base qualities were not supplied. The time point label, as the study defines it: resected brain tissue, or blood drawn just prior to surgery. Surgery cases with the highest brain T cell transcript signatures were selected for TCR beta chain sequencing of brain tissue and, where available, blood. Patients had been treated with at least one anti-epileptic drug before surgery. The TCR-sequenced patients were children whose drug-resistant epilepsy was caused by tuberous sclerosis complex, focal cortical dysplasia, Rasmussen encephalitis or hemimegalencephaly. Bulk genomic DNA was extracted from unsorted brain tissue and whole blood with the Monarch genomic DNA purification kit. This specimen belongs to a study of brain T cells in children with intractable seizures (dated by TCRdb to about 2021). General notes on the study: Resected brain tissue from 53 pediatric epilepsy surgery cases was first screened for immune gene transcripts using a NanoString immunology panel. Among the approximately 12 selected surgery cases, eight also had pre-surgery blood sequenced, leaving four with brain tissue only. The research as a whole found: Because sequencing depth was different between pre-surgery and post-surgery blood, clones absent from the pre-surgery sample may reflect undersampling. The patients' HCMV serostatus was not known, and viral specificity was inferred solely from CDR3 sequence similarity.

TCR beta chain sequences were generated from genomic DNA using the immunoSEQ assay. The study's processing was this. Any CDR3 sequence that did not begin with the conserved framework cysteine at position 104 was removed by hand. To get clonality, the normalized Shannon's Diversity Index was subtracted from one, giving values from 0 (maximal diversity) to 1 (oligoclonal). Chi-squared comparison-of-proportions tests assessed whether the same CDR3 differed in frequency between samples, such as brain versus blood. Public clonotypes were identified by searching immuneACCESS, and similarity to known antiviral clonotypes was assessed with the VDJdb browser. The source is immuneACCESS, and TCRdb retained only in-frame sequences with V and J called. Part of the clones is not carried over; for the studies checked, unresolved V genes explain less than half of this, and the remainder is unexplained. V, J and clone size derive from that table, while D and trimming were established from the DNA sequence. The sample table holds more than 40,000 clones, of which more than 80% were seen once. The biggest ten clones account for 6.3% of the sample.

Including cysteine and phenylalanine, the CDR3 has 14 amino acids. Just the 42-base CDR3 DNA is kept, in frame starting at base 1. CDR1 SGHVS and CDR2 FQNEAQ are derived from the germline V gene. V is shortened by 1 base, J by 0 bases, and the region joining them spans 1 base. This clonotype was sampled from a girl aged 2 to 9 with tuberous sclerosis and intractable seizures. This chain is built from TRBV7-8 and TRBJ2-6, with no D gene named confidently. The sample here was peripheral blood, taken at surgery. CDR3 region: CASSLDSGANVLTF. The DNA sequence follows: TGTGCCAGCAGCTTAGACTCTGGGGCCAACGTCCTGACTTTC.